This passage covers 11 T cell receptor beta chains from one sample sequenced in a study of cytomegalovirus exposure and HLA in healthy donors. The PCR was carried out with 60 Vbeta primers and 13 Jbeta primers. Clones were sequenced by immunoSEQ multiplex PCR, and TCRdb holds only the in-frame ones, with some missing. The table includes 200,000 to 250,000 clones, about 80% detected once. The material sequenced was PBMCs. The receptors originated from a middle-aged woman in good health and CMV-seronegative.

V gene TRBV15 combines with J gene TRBJ1-5; the D gene is possibly TRBD1 (6 bases). V shed 0 bases and J shed 16 bases, with 16 bases lying between them. The germline gives CDR1 LNHNV, CDR2 YYDKDF (reference sequence). The CDR3 sequence is 13 residues long. CDR3 bases: TGTGCCACCAGCAGAGATCGGGCAGGGGTTCTACATTTT. It codes for CATSRDRAGVLHF. Full variable domain (remainder filled in from reference TRBV15 and TRBJ1-5): DAMVIQNPRYQVTQFGKPVTLSCSQTLNHNVMYWYQQKSSQAPKLLFHYYDKDFNNEADTPDNFQSRRPNTSFCFLDIRSPGLGDTAMYLCATSRDRAGVLHFGDGTRLSIL.

The CDR3 DNA reads TGTGCCAGTAGACCCCGGACAGGGGGCGGGCAGCCCCAGCATTTT. Protein: CASRPRTGGGQPQHF. This chain connects TRBV19 to TRBJ1-5; the match to TRBD1 covers 11 bases. This CDR3 spans 15 amino acids. Germline trimming cut 6 bases from V and 7 bases from J; bases unmatched to any gene: 8. Germline V gives CDR1 LNHDA, CDR2 SQIVND (reference sequence).

This clone came up a few times. The chain links TRBV4-1 to TRBJ1-2; the match to TRBD1 covers 7 bases. CDR1 is MGHRA, CDR2 YSYEKL, per germline. This CDR3 is built from 16 residues. Trimming removed 3 bases from V and 7 bases from J; junction bases left unmatched: 14. The CDR3, as DNA: TGCGCCAGCAGCCACCTCTCCGGCGGGGACAGCATTGGCTACACCTTC. Translating gives CASSHLSGGDSIGYTF.

The CDR3 sequence is CASSLDRNYGYTF. The CDR3 DNA reads TGTGCCAGCAGTTTAGACAGAAACTATGGCTACACCTTC. The chain recombines TRBV27 with TRBJ1-2; possibly TRBD1 for D (5 bases). The CDR3 loop spans 13 amino acids. The germline V gene encodes CDR1 MNHEY and CDR2 SMNVEV (reference sequence). V gave up 2 bases and J gave up 2 bases, with 6 bases separating them.

The chain combines TRBV11-3 with TRBJ2-2; no firm D call. Trimming pared 5 bases from V and 1 base from J, leaving 11 bases between. The CDR3 consists of 15 residues. CDR1 and CDR2 from the germline V gene are SGHNT and YENEEA. The chain's CDR3 is CASSVRRRNTGELFF. CDR3 nucleotide sequence: TGTGCCAGCAGCGTACGCCGTAGGAACACCGGGGAGCTGTTTTTT.

The chain recombines TRBV28 with TRBJ2-3, with D tentatively TRBD2 (7 bases). The CDR3 is 13 amino acids. CDR1 and CDR2 (germline): MDHEN, SYDVKM. The germline V and J ends were trimmed by 4 bases and 4 bases, with 9 bases remaining between them. The CDR3 here is CASSWGGSDTQYF. In DNA, the CDR3 is TGTGCCAGCAGTTGGGGGGGCTCAGATACGCAGTATTTT.

The rearrangement uses TRBV6-5 and TRBJ2-1; maybe TRBD2 (5 bases). The CDR3 consists of 13 residues. Germline V CDR1 and CDR2: MNHEY, SVGAGI. The germline V and J ends were trimmed by 2 bases and 9 bases, with 11 bases remaining between them. The CDR3 protein is CASSYGLGGEQFF. DNA for the CDR3: TGTGCCAGCAGTTACGGACTCGGAGGTGAGCAGTTCTTC.

V and J are TRBV4-1 and TRBJ1-1; D gene uncertain. CDR1 is MGHRA and CDR2 is YSYEKL in the germline V gene. V dropped 0 bases and J dropped 0 bases, with 5 bases sitting between them. The CDR3 runs to 14 residues. CDR3 nucleotides: TGCGCCAGCAGCCAAGACAGTATGAACACTGAAGCTTTCTTT. It codes for CASSQDSMNTEAFF.

The rearrangement joins TRBV2 to TRBJ1-2; D might be TRBD1 (5 bases). CDR1 is SNHLY, CDR2 FYNNEI, per germline. The CDR3 consists of 15 residues. The V and J ends lost 7 bases and 2 bases respectively, with 17 bases between them. CDR3 protein: CASIFPGEGNYGYTF. CDR3 DNA sequence: TGTGCCAGCATATTTCCGGGGGAGGGAAACTATGGCTACACCTTC.

J is TRBJ2-7 and V is TRBV19, with TRBD1 as a possible D gene (6 bases). This CDR3 has 12 residues. Germline values: CDR1 LNHDA, CDR2 SQIVND (reference sequence). V was trimmed by 6 bases and J by 3 bases, leaving 9 bases between them. CDR3 amino acids: CASRQGGYEQYF. CDR3 DNA sequence: TGTGCCAGTAGACAGGGCGGCTACGAGCAGTACTTC.

This chain joins TRBV11-2 and TRBJ1-1; D is undetermined. V lost 1 base and J 0 bases, leaving 9 bases between the germline ends. Germline V gene lookup returns CDR1 SGHAT and CDR2 FQNNGV. The CDR3 contains 15 residues. The CDR3 protein is CASSLGQVMNTEAFF. The DNA for the CDR3 is TGTGCCAGCAGCTTAGGACAAGTTATGAACACTGAAGCTTTCTTT.